This T cell receptor (beta chain) was sequenced during a study of early stage breast cancer tumors. The wider study: Of 15 to 20 invasive breast tumors, more than nine were hormone receptor-positive, HER2-negative.

The study's findings and limits: Blood repertoires resembled normal breast more than tumor. Tumors had 2 to 3-fold higher T cell density than normal breast.

The germline V gene encodes CDR1 SGHTA and CDR2 FQGTGA. J lost 4 bases, V lost 5 bases, and 8 bases had no gene match. The CDR3 spans 15 residues. Data came from immunoSEQ multiplex PCR; TCRdb stores just in-frame clones and leaves some out. This sample has 25,000 to 35,000 clones, with roughly 86% found just once. On this clone itself: What it recognizes is unknown.

The chain couples TRBV7-3 to TRBJ2-7; TRBD2 aligns across 10 bases. This TCR was sampled from a person aged 45 to 60 with breast cancer. The sample consisted of blood. This CDR3 reads CASSPIAGGMYEQYF. In nucleotides, the CDR3 is TGTGCCAGCAGCCCCATAGCGGGAGGAATGTACGAGCAGTACTTC.